The table lists the clone carrying this TCR beta chain with a few counts. Its antigen is not identified. The sample carries other DNA sequences with the same CDR3. The sample is drawn from a study of cytomegalovirus exposure and HLA in healthy donors. Whole-study context: In terms of ancestry, the Caucasian-associated cluster contained roughly 80% of the 398 genotyped donors.

A multiplex PCR was run with 60 Vbeta primers and 13 Jbeta primers. Measured with immunoSEQ multiplex PCR; TCRdb has only the in-frame clones, and not every one. The sample contains around 150,000 clones, 80% of which appear only once. The V and J ends lost 3 bases and 6 bases respectively, with 20 bases between them. CDR1 is GTSNPN, CDR2 SVGIG, per germline (reference sequence). The CDR3 contains 15 residues. Study outcomes and limitations: There was a cluster of highly shared sequence variants that was likely a sequencing artifact.

Specimen: PBMCs. The receptor's source is a male donor in good health and CMV-seronegative. The chain links TRBV30 to TRBJ1-2; tentative D call: TRBD1 (6 bases). The CDR3 protein is CAWSPSSTGHDGYTF. As DNA, the CDR3 is TGTGCCTGGAGCCCATCTTCAACAGGGCACGATGGCTACACCTTC.